These 32 T cell receptor beta chains originate from one sample sequenced in a study of blood T cell repertoires in COVID-19 (dated by TCRdb to about 2020). Libraries were constructed by the immunoSEQ multiplex PCR assay. In its TCRdb copy, this immuneACCESS table keeps in-frame sequences only and misses some clones. Where compared with another copy, unresolved V genes explain less than half of these, and the others have no known cause. For this sample the table gives 250,000 to 300,000 clones, of which 80% to 90% were detected only once. Approximately 1.9% of the sample is held by the ten biggest clonotypes. The sequencing sample was made of PBMCs or T cells enriched from blood (not recorded which). These receptors were collected from a woman aged 45 to 65 who had recovered from COVID-19.

The chain joins TRBV28 to TRBJ2-1; the match to TRBD2 covers 7 bases. Germline CDR1 is MDHEN and CDR2 is SYDVKM. The CDR3 sequence is 15 residues long. After removal of 5 bases from V and 0 bases from J, the junction contained 4 bases not matched to a gene. This CDR3 reads CASSHSGLSYNEQFF. The CDR3, as DNA: TGTGCCAGCAGTCATAGCGGGCTCTCCTACAATGAGCAGTTCTTC. Looking up the rest from reference TRBV28 and TRBJ2-1 gives the full variable domain: DVKVTQSSRYLVKRTGEKVFLECVQDMDHENMFWYRQDPGLGLRLIYFSYDVKMKEKGDIPEGYSVSREKKERFSLILESASTNQTSMYLCASSHSGLSYNEQFFGPGTRLTVL.

The genes are TRBV27 and TRBJ1-4, with TRBD1 as a possible D gene (5 bases). The CDR3 loop spans 16 amino acids. V was shortened by 1 base and J by 3 bases, with 12 bases between the two germline ends. The germline CDR1 and CDR2 sequences are MNHEY and SMNVEV (reference sequence). The CDR3 loop reads CASSLFRGVANEKLFF. The CDR3 DNA sequence: TGTGCCAGCAGTTTATTCCGGGGGGTTGCTAATGAAAAACTGTTTTTT.

The chain joins TRBV5-4 to TRBJ1-2, with TRBD1 as a possible D gene (6 bases). Germline V gives CDR1 SGHNT, CDR2 YYREEE (reference sequence). This CDR3 is built from 13 residues. V was pared by 4 bases and J by 4 bases, with 11 bases between. CDR3 DNA sequence: TGTGCCAGCAGCGGGGCAGGGGTCTATGGCTACACCTTC. Translated, it gives CASSGAGVYGYTF.

This chain uses TRBV12-3 or TRBV12-4 with TRBJ2-1; unclear D gene. The CDR3 covers 12 residues. Trimming removed 5 bases from V and 6 bases from J, with 8 bases in between. CDR3 DNA: TGTGCCAGCAGTCCGAGCGCCAATGAGCAGTTCTTC. This gives the protein CASSPSANEQFF.

This clone was seen only once. Other DNA sequences in the sample encode the same CDR3. The V and J genes are TRBV7-9 and TRBJ1-1; D possibly corresponds to TRBD1 (5 bases). V was cut by 5 bases and J by 1 base, with 8 bases left in between. Germline CDR1 is SEHNR and CDR2 is FQNEAQ (reference sequence). The CDR3 is 13 residues long. CDR3 sequence (DNA): TGTGCCAGCAGCCTTCAGGGGAACACTGAAGCTTTCTTT. This translates into CASSLQGNTEAFF.

This chain uses TRBV7-9 with TRBJ1-4; the D is unclear. CDR3 length equals 13 residues. The V end was cut by 5 bases, the J end by 5 bases, with 9 bases between. The germline V gene has CDR1 SEHNR and CDR2 FQNEAQ (reference sequence). The CDR3 DNA sequence: TGTGCCAGCAGCGCCTACAGCAATGAAAAACTGTTTTTT. Translation: CASSAYSNEKLFF.

The chain is built from TRBV2 and TRBJ2-2, with a possible D match to TRBD2 (5 bases). The CDR3 runs to 14 residues. V was pared by 6 bases and J by 6 bases, with 14 bases between. Germline V gene data show CDR1 as SNHLY and CDR2 as FYNNEI. Here the CDR3 reads CASRGQDGAGELFF. The CDR3 DNA is TGTGCCAGCAGAGGCCAGGACGGGGCCGGGGAGCTGTTTTTT.

This chain joins TRBV29-1 and TRBJ2-1, with 11 bases identical to TRBD1. Germline V gives CDR1 SQVTM, CDR2 ANQGSEA. The CDR3 spans 14 residues. The V segment lost 7 bases and the J segment 4 bases; nucleotides outside the gene matches: 6. The DNA of the CDR3 is TGCAGCGCTACCGGGACAGGGGGTTACAATGAGCAGTTCTTC. Encoded protein: CSATGTGGYNEQFF.

This clone was recorded a few times. V is TRBV5-4 and J is TRBJ2-1; D uncertain. CDR1 is SGHNT, CDR2 YYREEE, per germline (reference sequence). V dropped 4 bases and J dropped 6 bases, with 14 bases sitting between them. The CDR3 loop spans 14 amino acids. CDR3 sequence (DNA): TGTGCCAGCAGCACCCGAAGGAGTGTCAATGAGCAGTTCTTC. It specifies CASSTRRSVNEQFF.

The chain joins TRBV3-1 (or the pseudogene TRBV3-2) to TRBJ2-7; D is unresolved. The V gene's germline CDR1 is LGHDT and CDR2 YNNKEL (reference sequence). This CDR3 comprises 16 residues. Trimming took off 1 base at V and 4 bases at J, with 17 bases between the two ends. CDR3 sequence (DNA): TGTGCCAGCAGCCAAGGAGGCGCTCGGGTCTTATACGAGCAGTACTTC. This gives the protein CASSQGGARVLYEQYF.

The V and J genes are TRBV13 and TRBJ2-7; 11 bases are shared with TRBD2. J lost 4 bases, V lost 6 bases, and 8 bases had no gene match. This CDR3 region has 15 residues. In germline, CDR1 is PRHDT, CDR2 FYEKMQ (reference sequence). CDR3 protein: CASRYSGRALYEQYF. The CDR3, as DNA: TGTGCCAGCAGGTATAGCGGGAGGGCCCTGTACGAGCAGTACTTC.

J is TRBJ2-7 and V is TRBV2; 7 bases line up with TRBD1. The length of the CDR3 is 14 residues. Per germline, CDR1 SNHLY and CDR2 FYNNEI. J lost 3 bases, V lost 8 bases, and 10 bases had no gene match. CDR3 sequence: CASLRQGVSYEQYF. The CDR3 DNA sequence: TGTGCCAGCTTGCGTCAGGGGGTTAGCTACGAGCAGTACTTC.

This clone was found a few times. The junction differs from germline at one of its ends, possibly a read error. The rearrangement links TRBV12-3 or TRBV12-4 to TRBJ1-2; 7 bases fit TRBD1. The CDR3 runs 13 residues. As DNA, the CDR3 is TGTGCCAGCAGCTTAGGACAGGATGGGGGCTACACCTTC. It codes for CASSLGQDGGYTF.

The chain carries TRBV12-3 or TRBV12-4 and TRBJ1-1; 9 bases align to TRBD1. V was pared by 6 bases and J by 4 bases, with 3 bases of the junction left unmatched. CDR3 length: 13 residues. CDR3 protein: CASSGQGRTEAFF. CDR3 coding DNA: TGTGCCAGCAGCGGACAGGGGCGCACTGAAGCTTTCTTT.

CDR3 region: CASSATDSPLHF. CDR3 nucleotide sequence: TGCGCCAGCAGCGCGACAGACTCACCCCTCCACTTT. The chain combines TRBV5-1 with TRBJ1-6; tentative D call: TRBD1 (5 bases). V shed 4 bases and J shed 10 bases, with 9 bases lying between them. The CDR3 is 12 amino acids. Germline CDR1 is SGHRS and CDR2 is YFSETQ.

This clone was picked up a small number of times. V usage is TRBV11-2 and J usage is TRBJ1-1; a possible D gene is TRBD1 (5 bases). Trimming pared 6 bases from V and 2 bases from J, leaving 19 bases between. The CDR3 length is 16 residues. Germline V gives CDR1 SGHAT, CDR2 FQNNGV. This CDR3 is CASRLWTTDKNTEAFF. The CDR3 DNA follows: TGTGCCAGCAGATTATGGACAACCGATAAAAACACTGAAGCTTTCTTT.

This clone has only one observation. The rearrangement joins TRBV20-1 to TRBJ1-1, with a possible D match to TRBD1 (6 bases). This CDR3 spans 14 amino acids. The germline V gene has CDR1 DFQATT and CDR2 SNEGSKA (reference sequence). The V end was cut by 3 bases, the J end by 0 bases, with 11 bases between. This chain's CDR3 is CSASVGDMNTEAFF. The CDR3 nucleotides are TGCAGTGCTAGTGTGGGGGACATGAACACTGAAGCTTTCTTT.

This clone was seen a handful of times. The V call is TRBV7-6, the J call TRBJ2-1, with 7 bases that match TRBD2. Germline V gives CDR1 SGHVS, CDR2 FNYEAQ. The V segment lost 1 base and the J segment 9 bases; nucleotides outside the gene matches: 12. This CDR3 comprises 16 residues. The CDR3 loop reads CASSLVVGEGLGEQFF. The CDR3 DNA reads TGTGCCAGCAGCTTAGTAGTGGGGGAGGGCCTTGGTGAGCAGTTCTTC.

The chain recombines TRBV3-1 (or the pseudogene TRBV3-2) with TRBJ2-3; D perhaps matches TRBD2 (5 bases). Trimming removed 1 base at V and 0 bases at J, with 11 bases between. This CDR3 has 16 amino acids. Germline V gene sequence: CDR1 LGHDT, CDR2 YNNKEL (reference sequence). The CDR3 reads CASSQGLWESTDTQYF. CDR3 bases: TGTGCCAGCAGCCAAGGCCTTTGGGAGAGCACAGATACGCAGTATTTT.

The V gene is TRBV27, the J gene TRBJ2-5; 7 bases are a match to TRBD2. Germline V gene sequence: CDR1 MNHEY, CDR2 SMNVEV (reference sequence). The CDR3 loop spans 14 amino acids. V lost 2 bases, J lost 5 bases, and 5 bases stayed unmatched. CDR3 sequence (DNA): TGTGCCAGCAGTTTAGCGGGAGCCTACGAGACCCAGTACTTC. Amino acid sequence: CASSLAGAYETQYF.

V is TRBV7-9 and J is TRBJ2-1; TRBD1 matches 10 bases. V lost 5 bases to trimming and J lost 6 bases; unmatched junction nucleotides: 13. The CDR3 covers 17 residues. Germline loops: CDR1 SEHNR, CDR2 FQNEAQ (reference sequence). This CDR3 is CASSPRETGGIINEQFF. The CDR3 nucleotides are TGTGCCAGCAGCCCCCGTGAGACAGGGGGCATTATCAATGAGCAGTTCTTC. Combining the CDR3 with reference TRBV7-9 and TRBJ2-1 gives the whole variable domain DTGVSQNPRHKITKRGQNVTFRCDPISEHNRLYWYRQTLGQGPEFLTYFQNEAQLEKSRLLSDRFSAERPKGSFSTLEIQRTEQGDSAMYLCASSPRETGGIINEQFFGPGTRLTVL.

This chain joins TRBV19 and TRBJ2-6; 8 bases map to TRBD1. V trimming: 4 bases; J trimming: 2 bases; junction bases outside the gene matches: 4. The CDR3 loop spans 16 amino acids. Germline assignment: CDR1 LNHDA and CDR2 SQIVND (reference sequence). As DNA, the CDR3 is TGTGCCAGTAGTACGGGACAGGCCCCTGGGGCCAACGTCCTGACTTTC. This sequence encodes CASSTGQAPGANVLTF. The variable domain in full, completed from reference TRBV19 and TRBJ2-6, reads DGGITQSPKYLFRKEGQNVTLSCEQNLNHDAMYWYRQDPGQGLRLIYYSQIVNDFQKGDIAEGYSVSREKKESFPLTVTSAQKNPTAFYLCASSTGQAPGANVLTFGAGSRLTVL.

The chain recombines TRBV5-4 with TRBJ1-1; tentative D call: TRBD1 (5 bases). In germline, CDR1 is SGHNT, CDR2 YYREEE (reference sequence). CDR3 length: 15 residues. V was trimmed by 0 bases and J by 2 bases, leaving 11 bases between them. CDR3 sequence: CASSLGQHDNTEAFF. The CDR3 coding sequence is TGTGCCAGCAGCTTGGGACAGCACGATAACACTGAAGCTTTCTTT.

This clone was observed once. V usage is TRBV7-9 and J usage is TRBJ1-4; D perhaps matches TRBD1 (6 bases). V was cut by 3 bases and J by 8 bases, with 13 bases left in between. In germline, CDR1 is SEHNR, CDR2 FQNEAQ (reference sequence). CDR3 length: 14 residues. This CDR3 is CASSLGRGDEKLFF. CDR3 DNA sequence: TGTGCCAGCAGCTTGGGCAGGGGTGACGAAAAACTGTTTTTT.

The rearrangement uses TRBV5-6 and TRBJ1-1; maybe TRBD1 (5 bases). CDR3 size: 14 residues. Trimming cost V 1 base and J 6 bases, with 13 bases left between them. Germline V gene lookup returns CDR1 SGHDT and CDR2 YYEEEE. CDR3 nucleotide sequence: TGTGCCAGCAGCTTGCGGGGGATCGGAGCTGAAGCTTTCTTT. It yields the protein CASSLRGIGAEAFF.

This chain connects TRBV7-2 to TRBJ2-3; TRBD2 matches at 12 bases. CDR3 length equals 16 residues. From germline, CDR1 is SGHTA and CDR2 FQGNSA. Trimming removed 3 bases from V and 2 bases from J; junction bases left unmatched: 3. The CDR3 DNA reads TGTGCCAGCAGCTTGACTAGCGGGAGTATCACAGATACGCAGTATTTT. Its protein product is CASSLTSGSITDTQYF.

The rearrangement uses TRBV7-2 and TRBJ1-6, with D maybe TRBD1 (5 bases). This CDR3 has 16 amino acids. The germline V and J ends were trimmed by 6 bases and 1 base, with 13 bases remaining between them. Germline assignment: CDR1 SGHTA and CDR2 FQGNSA. CDR3 residues: CASSLVGGSYNSPLHF. DNA for the CDR3: TGTGCCAGCAGTCTAGTGGGGGGGTCCTATAATTCACCCCTCCACTTT.

The chain has TRBV5-1 and TRBJ1-4, with D unclear. Trimming took off 2 bases at V and 8 bases at J, with 10 bases between the two ends. The CDR3 totals 13 residues. Germline loops: CDR1 SGHRS, CDR2 YFSETQ. The CDR3, as DNA: TGCGCCAGCAGCTTCTCAGGAATCGAAAAACTGTTTTTT. Translating gives CASSFSGIEKLFF. The entire variable domain, with the rest obtained from reference TRBV5-1 and TRBJ1-4, is as follows: KAGVTQTPRYLIKTRGQQVTLSCSPISGHRSVSWYQQTPGQGLQFLFEYFSETQRNKGNFPGRFSGRQFSNSRSEMNVSTLELGDSALYLCASSFSGIEKLFFGSGTQLSVL.

The rearrangement links TRBV4-1 to TRBJ2-1; 10 nucleotides line up with TRBD2. Per germline, CDR1 MGHRA and CDR2 YSYEKL. Trimming at V came to 5 bases and at J to 4 bases, leaving 8 bases not matched to a gene. The CDR3 consists of 16 residues. The CDR3 DNA reads as TGCGCCAGCAGCTTACTAGCGGGAACGCTGTACAATGAGCAGTTCTTC. It specifies CASSLLAGTLYNEQFF.

V gene TRBV14 combines with J gene TRBJ1-3; D gene ambiguous. Trimming pared 3 bases from V and 8 bases from J, leaving 8 bases between. This CDR3 is 12 amino acids long. CDR1 is SGHDN and CDR2 is FVKESK in the germline V gene. CDR3 protein: CASSHIADTIYF. DNA of the CDR3: TGTGCCAGCAGCCACATTGCGGACACCATATATTTT.

The chain combines TRBV10-3 with TRBJ2-7, with TRBD1 matching over 8 bases. The CDR3 runs 13 residues. Per the germline V gene, CDR1 is ENHRY and CDR2 is SYGVKD. After removal of 4 bases from V and 1 base from J, the junction contained 0 bases not matched to a gene. The CDR3 nucleotides read TGTGCCATCAGTGGGACAGGGTCCTACGAGCAGTACTTC. Translated: CAISGTGSYEQYF.

This clone was seen once. The chain employs TRBV11-3 and TRBJ2-1; 8 nucleotides match TRBD1. CDR3 length equals 13 residues. Germline CDR1 SGHNT, CDR2 YENEEA. Trimming cost V 4 bases and J 8 bases; bases outside gene matches: 4. The CDR3 loop is CASSWTGIDEQFF. Written as DNA, the CDR3 is TGTGCCAGCAGCTGGACAGGGATAGATGAGCAGTTCTTC.